This T cell receptor beta chain stems from a study of T cell repertoires in cytomegalovirus infection. As for this clonotype: As yet, its antigen is unknown.

The CDR3 extends over 18 amino acids. CDR1 is LNHNV, CDR2 YYDKDF, per germline (reference sequence). The ends lost 5 bases at V and 4 bases at J; junction bases unmatched: 14. TCRdb reprocessed the reads with MiXCR, giving one entry per CDR3 protein. The sample has some 350,000 distinct CDR3 sequences, about a third seen once. This receptor was taken from a human donor in good health (CMV status not recorded). Some clones in this sample may be carry-over from other donors' samples. The sample here was cultured PBMCs, taken from culture after CMV antigen stimulation. The chain couples TRBV15 to TRBJ2-2, with 9 bases matching TRBD2. The CDR3 region is CATSEEGWGAGGTGELFF. CDR3 bases: TGTGCCACCAGCGAAGAAGGCTGGGGAGCGGGAGGCACCGGGGAGCTGTTTTTT.